Each of the 23 T cell receptor beta chains below was sequenced from the same sample in a study of blood T cell repertoires in COVID-19 (dated by TCRdb to 2020 to 2022). The library was produced with the immunoSEQ multiplex PCR assay. TCRdb provides this immuneACCESS table in a form limited to in-frame rearrangements. Some clones are lacking; in checked studies, under half of them reflect an unresolved V gene, and why the rest are absent is not known. The sample table lists approximately 75,000 clones, around two thirds of them with a count of one. 2.5% to 3% of the sample lies in the top ten. The sample taken for sequencing was peripheral blood. The receptors were sampled from a human donor with acute or convalescent COVID-19. The donor label of this sample is uncertain.

The chain joins TRBV28 to TRBJ1-2; D is ambiguous. Germline V CDR1 and CDR2: MDHEN, SYDVKM. V lost 6 bases to trimming and J lost 0 bases, with 20 bases between them. The CDR3 contains 17 residues. The CDR3 sequence is CASSPAHIIGTNYGYTF. In DNA, the CDR3 is TGTGCCAGCAGCCCCGCACATATTATCGGGACTAACTATGGCTACACCTTC.

This clone was found a few times. The chain uses TRBV5-4 and TRBJ1-2; D perhaps matches TRBD1 (6 bases). The germline V gene has CDR1 SGHNT and CDR2 YYREEE (reference sequence). The length of the CDR3 is 13 residues. Trimming took off 1 base at V and 4 bases at J, with 8 bases between the two ends. CDR3 nucleotides: TGTGCCAGCAGCTTGCAGGGGACCTATGGCTACACCTTC. This codes for CASSLQGTYGYTF.

This clone was seen a single time. The chain recombines TRBV25-1 with TRBJ2-1; possibly TRBD2 for D (5 bases). The CDR3 sequence is 12 residues long. CDR1 MGHDK and CDR2 SYGVNS come from the germline V gene. V lost 8 bases to trimming and J lost 8 bases, with 13 bases between them. The CDR3: CASGFPGDEQFF. The CDR3 DNA follows: TGTGCCAGCGGGTTCCCCGGGGATGAGCAGTTCTTC.

The chain recombines TRBV6-5 with TRBJ1-6; D unresolved. CDR1 and CDR2 from the germline V gene are MNHEY and SVGAGI. V lost 2 bases to trimming and J lost 7 bases, with 9 bases between them. CDR3 length: 14 amino acids. The CDR3 nucleotides are TGTGCCAGCAGTTACACGAGGATAAATTCACCCCTCCACTTT. Amino acids: CASSYTRINSPLHF.

J is TRBJ2-2 and V is TRBV2; TRBD2 might be the D (5 bases). CDR3 length equals 15 residues. The germline CDR1 and CDR2 sequences are SNHLY and FYNNEI. Trimming cost V 8 bases and J 1 base, with 14 bases left between them. DNA for the CDR3: TGTGCCAGCTCCCGACCCAGCGGGAACACCGGGGAGCTGTTTTTT. This codes for CASSRPSGNTGELFF.

This clone appeared once. This chain connects TRBV3-1 (or the pseudogene TRBV3-2) to TRBJ1-6; 7 nucleotides line up with TRBD1. Germline CDR1 and CDR2: LGHDT and YNNKEL (reference sequence). Trimming cost V 5 bases and J 8 bases; bases outside gene matches: 3. The CDR3 is 13 amino acids. In DNA, the CDR3 is TGTGCCAGCAGCTCTACAGGGGATTCACCCCTCCACTTT. It encodes CASSSTGDSPLHF.

This clone has a handful of counts. The chain recombines TRBV7-2 with TRBJ1-5; 9 bases match TRBD1. There are 16 residues in the CDR3. CDR1 is SGHTA and CDR2 is FQGNSA in the germline V gene. V was pared by 1 base and J by 6 bases, with 7 bases of the junction left unmatched. The CDR3: CASSLGQQGAVQPQHF. The DNA of the CDR3 is TGTGCCAGCAGCTTAGGGCAACAGGGGGCGGTTCAGCCCCAGCATTTT.

The chain employs TRBV20-1 and TRBJ2-5, with TRBD2 identical over 7 bases. With 3 bases clipped from V and 6 bases from J, the junction kept 4 bases outside the gene matches. The CDR3 is 12 amino acids. The V gene's germline CDR1 is DFQATT and CDR2 SNEGSKA (reference sequence). CDR3 in amino acids: CSASDGRQTQYF. CDR3 coding DNA: TGCAGTGCTAGTGACGGGAGGCAGACCCAGTACTTC.

The chain joins TRBV2 to TRBJ2-1; D uncertain. The V gene lost 6 bases and the J gene lost 4 bases, with 7 bases spanning the gap. The CDR3 contains 12 residues. Germline CDR1 SNHLY, CDR2 FYNNEI. The CDR3 here is CASRRSYNEQFF. CDR3 DNA sequence: TGTGCCAGCAGGCGGAGTTACAATGAGCAGTTCTTC.

The chain employs TRBV5-4 and TRBJ1-2, with D unresolved. CDR3 length: 14 residues. Germline values: CDR1 SGHNT, CDR2 YYREEE (reference sequence). With 0 bases removed from V and 7 bases from J, the gap between germline ends came to 13 bases. In nucleotides, the CDR3 is TGTGCCAGCAGCTTGGCTCCAGGTACTGGTGGCTACACCTTC. This encodes CASSLAPGTGGYTF.

The J gene is TRBJ2-1, the V gene TRBV7-3; no firm D call. V lost 5 bases and J lost 0, with 17 bases in between. Looked up from germline, CDR1 is SGHTA and CDR2 is FQGTGA. This CDR3 is built from 17 residues. CDR3 sequence: CASSRQPTGGSYNEQFF. CDR3 DNA sequence: TGTGCCAGCAGCCGTCAACCGACTGGCGGCTCCTACAATGAGCAGTTCTTC.

This clone came up once. The chain couples TRBV9 to TRBJ2-2, with unresolved D. Germline CDR1 is SGDLS and CDR2 is YYNGEE. This CDR3 contains 15 residues. V lost 0 bases to trimming and J lost 7 bases, with 13 bases between them. The CDR3, as DNA: TGTGCCAGCAGCGTAGTTGATACCTCAGGCGGGGAGCTGTTTTTT. The encoded protein is CASSVVDTSGGELFF.

This sequence joins TRBV6-1 and TRBJ1-3; D is unresolved. The germline V gene encodes CDR1 MNHNS and CDR2 SASEGT. CDR3 length equals 15 residues. V was pared by 2 bases and J by 0 bases, with 8 bases between. The CDR3 bases are TGTGCCAGCAGTGAACGCACTCTCTCTGGAAACACCATATATTTT. This encodes CASSERTLSGNTIYF.

This chain links TRBV19 with TRBJ2-7; the D gene is possibly TRBD1 (6 bases). The germline V gene encodes CDR1 LNHDA and CDR2 SQIVND (reference sequence). V was cut by 10 bases and J by 5 bases, with 15 bases left in between. CDR3 size: 12 residues. CDR3: CATRGYSDEQYV. In DNA, the CDR3 is TGTGCCACCAGGGGATACAGCGACGAGCAGTACGTC.

The chain carries TRBV7-2 and TRBJ2-5; 9 positions agree with TRBD2. From germline, CDR1 is SGHTA and CDR2 FQGNSA. CDR3 length: 16 residues. J was trimmed by 4 bases and V by 5 bases; bases with no gene match: 11. CDR3 sequence (DNA): TGTGCCAGCAGCCCAGAGCCTCTAGCGGGACGAGAGACCCAGTACTTC. This sequence encodes CASSPEPLAGRETQYF.

The rearrangement joins TRBV5-4 to TRBJ2-2, with D possibly being TRBD1 (6 bases). CDR1 is SGHNT, CDR2 YYREEE, per germline (reference sequence). This CDR3 comprises 15 residues. The ends were cut back, 2 bases at V and 0 bases at J, with 8 bases in the middle. Here the CDR3 DNA reads TGTGCCAGCAGCTTCGGGACAACGAACACCGGGGAGCTGTTTTTT. Protein: CASSFGTTNTGELFF.

This clone was counted between two and nine times. The chain joins TRBV14 to TRBJ1-2; no clear D. The V gene lost 0 bases and the J gene lost 4 bases, with 6 bases spanning the gap. This CDR3 has 13 residues. Germline CDR1 and CDR2: SGHDN and FVKESK. In nucleotides, the CDR3 is TGTGCCAGCAGCCAAGATCCAGGCTATGGCTACACCTTC. This codes for CASSQDPGYGYTF. Based on the CDR3 plus reference TRBV14 and TRBJ1-2, the full variable domain is EAGVTQFPSHSVIEKGQTVTLRCDPISGHDNLYWYRRVMGKEIKFLLHFVKESKQDESGMPNNRFLAERTGGTYSTLKVQPAELEDSGVYFCASSQDPGYGYTFGSGTRLTVV.

This clone was counted a few times. The J gene is TRBJ1-6, the V gene TRBV5-1, with 8 nucleotides matching TRBD1. V trimming: 2 bases; J trimming: 6 bases; junction bases outside the gene matches: 4. The length of the CDR3 is 15 residues. Germline V gene lookup returns CDR1 SGHRS and CDR2 YFSETQ. This chain's CDR3 is CASSFTGTGNSPLHF. The CDR3 DNA reads TGCGCCAGCAGCTTTACCGGGACAGGTAATTCACCCCTCCACTTT.

This clone has only a few counts. The V call is TRBV5-5, the J call TRBJ2-7; 7 bases agree with TRBD1. The J segment lost 0 bases and the V segment lost 1 base, leaving 4 bases of the junction unmatched. In germline, CDR1 is SGHKS, CDR2 YYEKEE (reference sequence). The length of the CDR3 is 15 residues. The chain's CDR3 is CASSLRGTASYEQYF. The CDR3 bases are TGTGCCAGCAGCTTGAGGGGGACAGCCTCCTACGAGCAGTACTTC.

This chain uses TRBV7-3 with TRBJ1-1; D unresolved. Trimming shortened V by 4 bases and J by 2 bases, and 2 bases separated the two germline ends. Germline lookup yields CDR1 SGHTA and CDR2 FQGTGA. The CDR3 spans 11 residues. In nucleotides, the CDR3 is TGTGCCAGCAGCTCTAACACTGAAGCTTTCTTT. Residues: CASSSNTEAFF.

V usage is TRBV5-6 and J usage is TRBJ1-1; 11 bases line up with TRBD1. V dropped 3 bases and J dropped 5; count of bases not matched to a gene: 6. CDR3 length equals 15 residues. From germline, CDR1 is SGHDT and CDR2 YYEEEE. CDR3 DNA sequence: TGTGCCAGCAGCTCCTCGGGACAGGGGGGGACTGAAGCTTTCTTT. This gives the protein CASSSSGQGGTEAFF.

The chain combines TRBV3-1 (or the pseudogene TRBV3-2) with TRBJ1-2; D is possibly TRBD1 (6 bases). V was trimmed by 3 bases and J by 4 bases, leaving 9 bases between them. Looked up from germline, CDR1 is LGHDT and CDR2 is YNNKEL (reference sequence). The CDR3 length is 13 residues. The CDR3, as DNA: TGTGCCAGCAGCCACAGGGGTAGCTATGGCTACACCTTC. Amino acids: CASSHRGSYGYTF.

CDR3 sequence: CASSLDRGMGYGYTF. Here the CDR3 DNA reads TGTGCCAGCAGCTTAGATCGCGGGATGGGGTACGGCTACACCTTC. This sequence joins TRBV7-9 and TRBJ1-2; D not resolved. V was cut by 1 base and J by 8 bases, with 17 bases left in between. The germline V gene encodes CDR1 SEHNR and CDR2 FQNEAQ (reference sequence). This CDR3 has 15 amino acids. Complete variable domain (other parts from reference TRBV7-9 and TRBJ1-2): DTGVSQNPRHKITKRGQNVTFRCDPISEHNRLYWYRQTLGQGPEFLTYFQNEAQLEKSRLLSDRFSAERPKGSFSTLEIQRTEQGDSAMYLCASSLDRGMGYGYTFGSGTRLTVV.